This T cell receptor beta chain originates from a study of response to subunit inactivated influenza vaccine. The study, taken as a whole, reports: Authors suggested each seasonal influenza vaccination recruits few new T cells.

TCRdb re-called the RT-PCR reads through MiXCR, storing one row per CDR3 protein. The sample holds more than 600,000 distinct CDR3 sequences, 15% to 20% seen once. As for this clonotype: Its antigen is currently unknown. Because it lacks the conserved phenylalanine or tryptophan at the end, this CDR3 is likely a read error.

Germline values: CDR1 SGHRS, CDR2 YFSETQ. The V and J ends lost 0 bases and 6 bases, in that order; junction bases with no gene match: 6. This CDR3 comprises 15 residues. Sequenced material: PBMCs from blood, taken roughly 5 days after vaccination. V usage is TRBV5-1 and J usage is TRBJ2-3, with TRBD2 identical over 8 bases. This receptor was obtained from a man aged 50 or older who received an inactivated influenza vaccine. For the CDR3, the DNA is TGCGCCAGCAGCTTGGCTCTAGCGGGTAGGGATACGCAGTATTCT. Protein sequence: CASSLALAGRDTQYS.